This T cell receptor (beta chain) was captured by sequencing in a study of CD8 T cells in Susac syndrome. Notes on the study in general: As the study acknowledged, the number of individuals in its TCR sequencing and HLA analysis was relatively small.

On this clonotype: As yet, its antigen is unknown.

Treatment-naive patients with stable or active relapsing-remitting disease served as multiple sclerosis controls. The RNA, about 0.5 to 1 ug, was put through reverse transcription using random hexamers. TCRdb processed the immunoSEQ multiplex PCR reads anew with MiXCR; each CDR3 protein has one entry. In the table there are fewer than 100,000 distinct CDR3 sequences, more than 85% of which are singletons. CDR1 DFQATT and CDR2 SNEGSKA come from the germline V gene (reference sequence). The CDR3 covers 16 residues. V shed 6 bases and J 2 bases; nucleotides not matched to a gene: 12. Sequenced sample: CD8+ T cells from PBMCs. The TCR originated in a human donor with multiple sclerosis. The rearrangement joins TRBV20-1 to TRBJ2-3; 9 bases agree with TRBD1. CDR3 region: CSAKTGQGRNTDTQYF. In DNA, the CDR3 is TGCAGTGCGAAAACTGGACAGGGGCGAAACACAGATACGCAGTATTTT.